The 12 T cell receptor beta chains in this list originate from one sample, sequenced in a study of a mutant IDH1 vaccine in newly diagnosed glioma (dated by TCRdb to the early 2020s). The sample's time point label, in plain terms: week 35, safety follow-up. Each vaccine dose was 300 ug of a 20-mer mutant IDH1 peptide in Montanide, given subcutaneously with topical imiquimod. The library was prepared using the immunoSEQ multiplex PCR assay. This is the immuneACCESS table as TCRdb keeps it, with only in-frame sequences that have V and J called. A part of the clones is gone; compared with another copy, unresolved V genes explain less than half, and the rest is unexplained. The sample contains about 45,000 clones, about 92% of them found a single time. The leading ten clones occupy 2% to 2.5% of the sample. For these TCRs, the target antigens are not known. Source: PBMCs, taken from a glioma patient whose treatment included an IDH1 peptide vaccine. These receptors were obtained from a man aged 50 to 59 with glioma.

V gene TRBV10-3 combines with J gene TRBJ1-5, with D unresolved. Trimming shortened V by 9 bases and J by 7 bases, and 16 bases separated the two germline ends. The germline gives CDR1 ENHRY, CDR2 SYGVKD. The CDR3 loop spans 13 amino acids. The CDR3 region is CAINEGGKQPQHF. The CDR3 DNA reads as TGTGCCATTAACGAGGGAGGTAAACAGCCCCAGCATTTT.

The chain couples TRBV7-3 to TRBJ2-5; 10 bases match TRBD1. There are 13 residues in the CDR3. Looked up from germline, CDR1 is SGHTA and CDR2 is FQGTGA. J was trimmed by 6 bases and V by 5 bases; bases with no gene match: 3. The CDR3 spells CASSAGQGQTQYF. CDR3 sequence (DNA): TGTGCCAGCAGCGCGGGACAGGGGCAGACCCAGTACTTC.

The chain links TRBV7-9 to TRBJ2-7; 9 bases line up with TRBD2. The CDR3 is 18 residues long. V dropped 7 bases and J dropped 0; count of bases not matched to a gene: 16. Germline lookup yields CDR1 SEHNR and CDR2 FQNEAQ (reference sequence). DNA of the CDR3: TGTGCCAGCACCCCAGGTTTTGCGGGGGGGAAGAACTCCTACGAGCAGTACTTC. This sequence encodes CASTPGFAGGKNSYEQYF.

This chain links TRBV5-4 with TRBJ1-2, with 8 positions matching TRBD1. Germline V gene lookup returns CDR1 SGHNT and CDR2 YYREEE (reference sequence). The V segment lost 4 bases and the J segment 3 bases; nucleotides outside the gene matches: 14. The CDR3 spans 17 residues. The chain's CDR3 is CASSPGTGGIQDYGYTF. CDR3 DNA: TGTGCCAGCAGCCCCGGGACAGGTGGGATTCAGGACTATGGCTACACCTTC.

This chain joins TRBV4-3 and TRBJ2-3, with D unclear. Trimming removed 0 bases from V and 4 bases from J, with 8 bases in between. This CDR3 contains 14 residues. Germline V gene sequence: CDR1 LGHNA, CDR2 YSLEER. The CDR3 coding sequence is TGCGCCAGCAGCCAAGAGAGAGGTTCAGATACGCAGTATTTT. Its translation is CASSQERGSDTQYF.

The V and J genes are TRBV19 and TRBJ2-5, with 9 bases identical to TRBD2. V shed 6 bases, J shed 1 base, and the junction held 6 bases outside the gene matches. The CDR3 is 15 amino acids. Germline CDR1 and CDR2: LNHDA and SQIVND (reference sequence). CDR3 coding DNA: TGTGCCAGTAGCACTTTTAGCGGGGGCCAAGAGACCCAGTACTTC. It is translated as CASSTFSGGQETQYF.

The chain is built from TRBV29-1 and TRBJ2-7; possibly TRBD2 for D (5 bases). The CDR3 loop spans 14 amino acids. Trimming shortened V by 4 bases and J by 2 bases, and 15 bases separated the two germline ends. CDR1 is SQVTM and CDR2 is ANQGSEA in the germline V gene. CDR3 nucleotide sequence: TGCAGCGTTGTAGGGCTAGCTTTCACCTACGAGCAGTACTTC. Its protein is CSVVGLAFTYEQYF.

The rearrangement links TRBV28 to TRBJ1-5, with TRBD1 matching over 7 bases. Germline V lookup: CDR1 MDHEN, CDR2 SYDVKM. The CDR3 loop spans 17 amino acids. V was pared by 3 bases and J by 0 bases, with 8 bases of the junction left unmatched. The CDR3 DNA is TGTGCCAGCAGTTTTAGCGAGGGGGCAAATAGCAATCAGCCCCAGCATTTT. This codes for CASSFSEGANSNQPQHF.

V gene TRBV6-5 combines with J gene TRBJ2-6; no clear D gene. Looked up from germline, CDR1 is MNHEY and CDR2 is SVGAGI. There are 16 residues in the CDR3. Trimming removed 2 bases from V and 0 bases from J, with 8 bases in between. CDR3 protein: CASSYTVYSGANVLTF. The CDR3 DNA sequence: TGTGCCAGCAGTTACACGGTATACTCTGGGGCCAACGTCCTGACTTTC.

A remark on this clone: As the CDR3 is not closed by the conserved phenylalanine or tryptophan, this likely results from a read error. The limits of the CDR3 on the DNA are not certain, so only TCRdb's listed CDR3 is given. The chain links TRBV7-2 to TRBJ1-1. Germline V CDR1 and CDR2: SGHTA, FQGNSA. A total of 8 residues make up the CDR3, ends included. The CDR3 loop reads CASSRSAL.

The chain couples TRBV7-3 to TRBJ2-5; 10 bases are a match to TRBD2. The germline V gene has CDR1 SGHTA and CDR2 FQGTGA. This CDR3 is 14 amino acids long. V trimming: 5 bases; J trimming: 5 bases; junction bases outside the gene matches: 5. The CDR3 DNA sequence: TGTGCCAGCAGCCCCTCTAGCGGGAGCGAGACCCAGTACTTC. Encoded protein: CASSPSSGSETQYF.

The V gene is TRBV5-1, the J gene TRBJ1-2, with 7 bases aligning to TRBD1. Germline CDR1 SGHRS, CDR2 YFSETQ. V shed 7 bases, J shed 3 bases, and the junction held 15 bases outside the gene matches. The CDR3 extends over 16 amino acids. This chain's CDR3 is CASSRQGGGLDYGYTF. CDR3 coding DNA: TGCGCCAGCTCCAGACAGGGAGGGGGCCTTGACTATGGCTACACCTTC.